Listed below are T cell receptor beta chains from one sample, sequenced in a study of T-cell memory formation after mild COVID-19. Each CDR3 protein gets one entry after TCRdb re-called the 5' RACE reads with MiXCR. The sample has 350,000 to 400,000 distinct CDR3 sequences; around an eighth are singletons. Material for sequencing was PBMCs or a T cell subset sorted from them (not recorded which). The source is a man younger than 30 who had mild COVID-19 (a few samples of this study predate the infection). Cell type and time point are not known. Both conserved end residues are part of each CDR3. Fields, in order: D gene, J gene, clone size, V gene, CDR3 length, CDR3 DNA, CDR3 protein. A D gene is named only where the DNA matches it firmly. Clone size, where shown, is once, few, many, or a class for clones that have expanded.

TRBD1 | TRBJ1-2 | - | TRBV12-3/TRBV12-4 | 13 | TGTGCCAGCAGTTTAAAGGGGGCCTATGGCTACACCTTC | CASSLKGAYGYTF
TRBD2 | TRBJ2-1 | few | TRBV4-3 | 16 | TGCGCCAGCAGCCCAGATCTAGCGGAGACCTACAATGAGCAGTTCTTC | CASSPDLAETYNEQFF
TRBD2 | TRBJ2-5 | many | TRBV5-5 | 15 | TGTGCCAGCAGCTTGTTTAGCGGGGGGGCCGAGACCCAGTACTTC | CASSLFSGGAETQYF
- | TRBJ2-7 | - | TRBV7-9 | 14 | TGTGCCAGCAGCTCACGGACTAACTCCTACGAGCAGTACTTC | CASSSRTNSYEQYF
TRBD2 | TRBJ2-1 | - | TRBV6-4 | 15 | TGTGCCAGCAGTGAATCTAGCGGGGTATACAATGAGCAGTTCTTC | CASSESSGVYNEQFF
TRBD2 | TRBJ2-4 | few | TRBV27 | 18 | TGTGCCAGCAGTCCATCGGGACTAGCGGGGGGGCGGGTTAACATTCAGTACTTC | CASSPSGLAGGRVNIQYF
- | TRBJ2-1 | - | TRBV11-3 | 15 | TGTGCCAGCAGCCCTCCGGGCCCTCCGCCCCAGGAGCAGTTCTTC | CASSPPGPPPQEQFF
- | TRBJ1-1 | - | TRBV6-5 | 15 | TGTGCCAGCAGTTCCCTCGGGATTTGGAACACTGAAGCTTTCTTT | CASSSLGIWNTEAFF
- | TRBJ1-2 | many | TRBV5-8 | 14 | TGTGCCAGCAGCTTGGTCCCGCCCCGTCAAGGCTACACCTTC | CASSLVPPRQGYTF
TRBD1 | TRBJ1-1 | - | TRBV5-1 | 13 | TGCGCCAGCAGCAGGACAGGCCTAACTGAAGCTTTCTTT | CASSRTGLTEAFF
- | TRBJ1-1 | few | TRBV5-1 | 15 | TGCGCCAGCAGCTTGGCCGAGACAATGAACACTGAAGCTTTCTTT | CASSLAETMNTEAFF
- | TRBJ1-2 | - | TRBV5-1 | 16 | TGCGCCAGCAGCCTAGGCCGCCAGGAGGGGATCTATGGCTACACCTTC | CASSLGRQEGIYGYTF
- | TRBJ1-2 | once | TRBV6-5 | 16 | TGTGCCAGCAGTTACTCGATACACGGGCCTAACTATGGCTACACCTTC | CASSYSIHGPNYGYTF
- | TRBJ2-5 | many | TRBV5-1 | 14 | TGCGCCAGCAGCCTGCAAGACCCCCAAGAGACCCAGTACTTC | CASSLQDPQETQYF
TRBD2 | TRBJ2-5 | few | TRBV3-1 | 18 | TGTGCCAGCAGCCAAGCGTGGCTAGCGGGGGGCTCGGGTCGGACCCAGTACTTC | CASSQAWLAGGSGRTQYF
- | TRBJ2-3 | - | TRBV7-2 | 15 | TGTGCCAGCAGCTTAGTGGCCGGGCTGGGGCCTGGGCAGTATTTT | CASSLVAGLGPGQYF
TRBD1 | TRBJ2-5 | few | TRBV4-1 | 15 | TGCGCCAGCAGCCCCGTACCGACAGGGGAAGAGACCCAGTACTTC | CASSPVPTGEETQYF
- | TRBJ2-3 | - | TRBV28 | 14 | TGTGCCAGCAGTTTAGTAGGTTCTGGAGATACGCAGTATTTT | CASSLVGSGDTQYF
- | TRBJ2-7 | - | TRBV10-3 | 13 | TGTGCCATCAGGGACGGCCCCCTCTCCGAGCAGTACTTC | CAIRDGPLSEQYF
- | TRBJ2-3 | - | TRBV5-1 | 14 | TGCGCCAGCAGCTTCCGGGAGCCCACAGATACGCAGTATTTT | CASSFREPTDTQYF
- | TRBJ2-5 | - | TRBV9 | 14 | TGTGCCAGCAGCGTAGCGGCTAGCCAAGAGACCCAGTACTTC | CASSVAASQETQYF
TRBD2 | TRBJ2-7 | - | TRBV4-1 | 17 | TGCGCCAGCAGCCAAGATCGAAGCGGGGGTGCCAGCTACGAGCAGTACTTC | CASSQDRSGGASYEQYF
- | TRBJ2-2 | few | TRBV7-2 | 16 | TGTGCCAGCAGCTTAGCGAACGGGGCGAACACCGGGGAGCTGTTTTTT | CASSLANGANTGELFF
- | TRBJ2-7 | - | TRBV28 | 15 | TGTGCCAGCAGCACATCAGGCCTTCCTTCCTACGAGCAGTACTTC | CASSTSGLPSYEQYF
- | TRBJ2-7 | few | TRBV6-5 | 13 | TGTGCCAGCAGTTACTCTGGGGGGCGAGAGCAGTACTTC | CASSYSGGREQYF
- | TRBJ2-5 | few | TRBV5-1 | 14 | TGCGCCAGCAGCTTGGCTAGCGTGGAAGAGACCCAGTACTTC | CASSLASVEETQYF
- | TRBJ1-2 | - | TRBV5-5 | 15 | TGTGCCAGCAGCTCCTTGGGAGGGCTTGGCTATGGCTACACCTTC | CASSSLGGLGYGYTF
TRBD2 | TRBJ2-1 | - | TRBV6-5 | 17 | TGTGCCAGCAGTTTCTCCCTAGCGGGTGCTACCTACAATGAGCAGTTCTTC | CASSFSLAGATYNEQFF
- | TRBJ2-4 | - | TRBV7-2 | 15 | TGTGCCAGCAGCTTAGGGGGTTCAGCCAAAAACATTCAGTACTTC | CASSLGGSAKNIQYF
- | TRBJ1-6 | many | TRBV20-1 | 17 | TGCAGTGCTAGAGATCATTGGAGAGGGTTATGGAATTCACCCCTCCACTTT | CSARDHWRGLWNSPLHF
- | TRBJ2-2 | - | TRBV2 | 13 | TGTGCCAGCAGTGTCTCGGGGGCCGGGGAGCTGTTTTTT | CASSVSGAGELFF